The T cell receptor beta chain described here comes from a study of Tregs in tolerant kidney transplant recipients. Overall study findings and caveats: Biological reproducibility was not directly addressed in this study. Expanding Tregs on activated donor B cells appeared to best identify donor-specific TCRbeta clones. Validation in larger populations is needed because few patients were studied.

Unstimulated Tregs (CD4+CD25+CD127-) and CD4+CD25- non-Tregs were sorted from PBMCs. With regard to this clone: Its target is not known.

The CDR3 length is 11 residues. Germline values: CDR1 SEHNR, CDR2 FQNEAQ (reference sequence). Deletions cut 5 bases from V and 9 bases from J, with 8 bases between. The protocol was immunoSEQ multiplex PCR, while the TCRdb copy is restricted to in-frame clones and leaves out a portion. The repertoire holds tens of thousands of clones, with roughly 84% as singletons. The clonotype was recovered from a human donor in good health. J is TRBJ2-1 and V is TRBV7-9; unclear D gene. The specimen sequenced was CD4+ T cells from blood. CDR3 protein: CASSQNIEQFF. In DNA form, the CDR3 reads TGTGCCAGCAGCCAAAATATTGAGCAGTTCTTC.